This TCR beta chain originates from a study of vaccination effects on CD4 cells after COVID-19. Across the whole study: Antigen-specific CD4+ T cells expanded by the ViraFEST assay with viral peptide pools were then sequenced.

Assay used: immunoSEQ multiplex PCR; TCRdb lists only in-frame clones, some missing. The sample contains 37,000 or so clones, about two thirds of which appear only once. Turning to this clone: As yet, its antigen is unknown.

Trimming left V 7 bases short and J 0 bases short, with 15 bases between. Germline V gene data show CDR1 as MGHDK and CDR2 as SYGVNS. There are 15 residues in the CDR3. The culture ran for nine to ten days, and then CD4+ T cells were isolated. Two doses of BNT162b2 or mRNA-1273 vaccine were administered to participants. The healthy vaccine recipients, who had no prior SARS-CoV-2 infection, showed negative nucleocapsid antibodies. The chain has TRBV25-1 and TRBJ2-5; the D is unclear. The TCR comes from a human donor who received a COVID-19 vaccine. This specimen consisted of CD4+ T cells from PBMCs cultured without peptide, obtained after COVID-19 vaccination. CDR3: CASTSGQGHQETQYF. For the CDR3, the DNA is TGTGCCAGCACTTCAGGTCAAGGTCACCAAGAGACCCAGTACTTC.